This T cell receptor beta chain appears in the sequencing data of a study of beta chain features in type 1 diabetes. Looked up from germline, CDR1 is DFQATT and CDR2 is SNEGSKA (reference sequence). This CDR3 has 11 residues. Deletions cut 3 bases from V and 3 bases from J, with 5 bases between. Notes on the study in general: Healthy donors had naive, central memory and Treg TCRB repertoires that appeared less similar than those seen among patients. The study found moderately but significantly shorter TCRB CDR3s in all four CD4+ subsets of Type 1 diabetes patients.

Details on this clone: Its matching antigen is unknown. Other DNA sequences in the same sample also yield this CDR3.

Of the isolated RNA, all was reverse transcribed, and so the sequenced material was expressed TCRB transcripts. Method: immunoSEQ multiplex PCR; TCRdb's copy keeps in-frame clones and lacks some. The data hold about half a million clones, with about 29% observed a single time. The origin of this receptor is a man younger than 35 in good health. The chain recombines TRBV20-1 with TRBJ1-1; D is unresolved. Sequencing was carried out using naive CD4+ T cells from blood. CDR3 bases: TGCAGTGCTAGGCTTTACACTGAAGCTTTCTTT. Amino acids: CSARLYTEAFF.